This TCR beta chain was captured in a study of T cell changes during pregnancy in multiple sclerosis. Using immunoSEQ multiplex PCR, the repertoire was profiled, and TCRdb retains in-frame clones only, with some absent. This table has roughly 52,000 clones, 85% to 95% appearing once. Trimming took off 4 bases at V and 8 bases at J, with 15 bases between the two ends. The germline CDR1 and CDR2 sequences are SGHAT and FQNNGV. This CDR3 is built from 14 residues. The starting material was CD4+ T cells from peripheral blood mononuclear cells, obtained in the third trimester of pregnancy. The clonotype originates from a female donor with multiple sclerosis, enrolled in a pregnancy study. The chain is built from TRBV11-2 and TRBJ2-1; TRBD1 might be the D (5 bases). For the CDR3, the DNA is TGTGCCAGCAGCTCCCCCCAAAGGGGCCATGAGCAGTTCTTC. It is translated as CASSSPQRGHEQFF.